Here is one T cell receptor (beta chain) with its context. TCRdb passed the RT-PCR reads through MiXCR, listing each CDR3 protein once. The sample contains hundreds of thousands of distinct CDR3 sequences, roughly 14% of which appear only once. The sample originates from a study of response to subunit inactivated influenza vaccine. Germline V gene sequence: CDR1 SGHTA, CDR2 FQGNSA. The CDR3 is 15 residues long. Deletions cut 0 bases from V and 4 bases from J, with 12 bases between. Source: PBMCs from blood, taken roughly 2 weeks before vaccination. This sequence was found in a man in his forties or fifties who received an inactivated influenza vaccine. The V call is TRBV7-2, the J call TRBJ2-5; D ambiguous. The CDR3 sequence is CASSLASRGTETQYF. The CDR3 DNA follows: TGTGCCAGCAGCTTAGCCTCACGCGGCACAGAGACCCAGTACTTC.